Listed here are 15 T cell receptor beta chains from one sample, sequenced in a study of blood T cell repertoires in COVID-19. Here immunoSEQ multiplex PCR was the method, and the copy in TCRdb shows in-frame clones only, minus some. Seen here are 150,000 to 200,000 clones, roughly 90% observed once, and the top ten hold less than 5%. Input material: peripheral blood. The receptors here all came from a woman aged 60 to 75 who had recovered from COVID-19.

A few counts support this clone. J is TRBJ2-5 and V is TRBV27, with D perhaps TRBD2 (6 bases). The germline CDR1 and CDR2 sequences are MNHEY and SMNVEV (reference sequence). V shed 4 bases and J shed 5 bases, with 23 bases lying between them. The CDR3 spans 17 residues. The CDR3 loop reads CASSSPRGRGVGETQYF. In DNA form, the CDR3 reads TGTGCCAGCAGTTCGCCCCGCGGGCGGGGAGTGGGGGAGACCCAGTACTTC.

V is TRBV6-1 and J is TRBJ1-2, with D possibly matching TRBD1 (6 bases). The V end lost 3 bases, the J end lost 7 bases, and 12 bases lay between the germline ends. The CDR3 consists of 13 residues. Germline lookup yields CDR1 MNHNS and CDR2 SASEGT. The CDR3 protein is CASSDRGPTGYTF. CDR3 nucleotide sequence: TGTGCCAGCAGTGACAGGGGACCTACTGGCTACACCTTC.

This sequence joins TRBV14 and TRBJ2-3; D gene uncertain. The CDR3 runs 13 residues. CDR1 is SGHDN, CDR2 FVKESK, per germline. V was clipped by 3 bases and J by 10 bases, with 14 bases between them. The CDR3 region is CASSQSPLRAQYF. CDR3 DNA: TGTGCCAGCAGCCAGAGCCCCCTGCGAGCGCAGTATTTT. The full variable domain, completed using reference TRBV14 and TRBJ2-3, is EAGVTQFPSHSVIEKGQTVTLRCDPISGHDNLYWYRRVMGKEIKFLLHFVKESKQDESGMPNNRFLAERTGGTYSTLKVQPAELEDSGVYFCASSQSPLRAQYFGPGTRLTVL.

The chain links TRBV6-5 to TRBJ1-3, with a tentative D call TRBD1 (5 bases). The CDR3 sequence is 15 residues long. V was clipped by 5 bases and J by 0 bases, with 11 bases between them. Germline V gives CDR1 MNHEY, CDR2 SVGAGI. CDR3 residues: CASSKTVFSGNTIYF. The CDR3 DNA reads TGTGCCAGCAGTAAGACAGTTTTCTCTGGAAACACCATATATTTT.

V gene TRBV3-1 (or the pseudogene TRBV3-2) combines with J gene TRBJ1-2; D call uncertain. CDR3 length equals 14 residues. Trimming took 1 base from V and 7 from J, leaving 13 bases between them. Germline CDR1 and CDR2: LGHDT and YNNKEL (reference sequence). CDR3 sequence (DNA): TGTGCCAGCAGCCAAGGCGGTCGCTTCCTTGGCTACACCTTC. Its translation is CASSQGGRFLGYTF.

The J gene is TRBJ2-5, the V gene TRBV3-1 (or the pseudogene TRBV3-2); 7 bases are a match to TRBD2. The CDR3 is 15 amino acids. J gave up 4 bases and V 4 bases, and 9 bases lay outside the gene matches. Germline CDR1 reads LGHDT; CDR2 reads YNNKEL (reference sequence). CDR3 region: CASSRVETSRETQYF. As DNA, the CDR3 is TGTGCCAGCAGCCGGGTGGAGACTAGCCGAGAGACCCAGTACTTC.

This chain uses TRBV19 with TRBJ1-4; TRBD1 is a possible D gene (6 bases). This CDR3 has 15 amino acids. Trimming pared 3 bases from V and 6 bases from J, leaving 14 bases between. Germline V CDR1 and CDR2: LNHDA, SQIVND (reference sequence). As DNA, the CDR3 is TGTGCCAGTAGTATCTTGGGGGCGCAAGATGAAAAACTGTTTTTT. Protein: CASSILGAQDEKLFF.

The genes are TRBV21-1 and TRBJ2-7; the table's D call TRBD1 went unverified against the DNA. TRBV21-1 represents a pseudogene. The CDR3 has 14 amino acids. The CDR3 bases are TGTGCCAGCAGCAAGGACAGGGGGTCCTACGAGCAGTACTTC. Its translation: CASSKDRGSYEQYF.

For this clone: Different DNA sequences within this sample yield the same CDR3. The J gene is TRBJ1-4, the V gene TRBV7-9; TRBD1 aligns across 7 bases. Per germline, CDR1 SEHNR and CDR2 FQNEAQ (reference sequence). The CDR3 is made up of 14 amino acids. V dropped 3 bases and J dropped 8; count of bases not matched to a gene: 6. The CDR3 reads CASSLRQGYEKLFF. CDR3 bases: TGTGCCAGCAGCTTGAGACAGGGTTACGAAAAACTGTTTTTT.

The chain joins TRBV10-3 to TRBJ1-3; D ambiguous. The germline V and J ends were trimmed by 7 bases and 6 bases, with 7 bases remaining between them. Germline loops: CDR1 ENHRY, CDR2 SYGVKD. The CDR3 extends over 11 amino acids. Here the CDR3 DNA reads TGTGCCATCACCTCGTTAAACACCATATATTTT. Translation: CAITSLNTIYF.

This chain connects TRBV9 to TRBJ1-1, with 7 bases matching TRBD1. With 1 base clipped from V and 4 bases from J, the junction kept 7 bases outside the gene matches. This CDR3 is built from 15 residues. CDR1 and CDR2 (germline): SGDLS, YYNGEE. CDR3 amino acids: CASSVPSPGGTEAFF. The CDR3 DNA is TGTGCCAGCAGCGTACCCTCCCCAGGGGGCACTGAAGCTTTCTTT. Full variable domain (outside the CDR3, taken from reference TRBV9 and TRBJ1-1): DSGVTQTPKHLITATGQRVTLRCSPRSGDLSVYWYQQSLDQGLQFLIQYYNGEERAKGNILERFSAQQFPDLHSELNLSSLELGDSALYFCASSVPSPGGTEAFFGQGTRLTVV.

The chain joins TRBV7-8 to TRBJ1-2, with D maybe TRBD1 (6 bases). The CDR3 is 13 amino acids. V was clipped by 5 bases and J by 4 bases, with 11 bases between them. In germline, CDR1 is SGHVS, CDR2 FQNEAQ. CDR3 in DNA: TGTGCCAGCAGCGCCGGACAGCGCTATGGCTACACCTTC. Its translation: CASSAGQRYGYTF.

The rearrangement uses TRBV3-1 (or the pseudogene TRBV3-2) and TRBJ1-4; 8 bases match TRBD1. Losses at the gene ends were 2 bases for V and 5 bases for J; bases not matched to a gene: 7. Germline V gene sequence: CDR1 LGHDT, CDR2 YNNKEL (reference sequence). This CDR3 spans 16 amino acids. The CDR3 reads CASSQPGQGENEKLFF. CDR3 bases: TGTGCCAGCAGCCAACCAGGACAGGGCGAAAATGAAAAACTGTTTTTT.

This clone was counted once. V usage is TRBV4-3 and J usage is TRBJ2-1; 11 nucleotides line up with TRBD2. This CDR3 region has 17 residues. V lost 0 bases to trimming and J lost 3 bases; unmatched junction nucleotides: 4. CDR1 is LGHNA and CDR2 is YSLEER in the germline V gene. The CDR3: CASSQEGLAVLYNEQFF. The CDR3 bases are TGCGCCAGCAGCCAAGAGGGACTAGCGGTTCTCTACAATGAGCAGTTCTTC.

This clone was counted once. The chain links TRBV7-6 to TRBJ1-2; tentative D call: TRBD1 (6 bases). This CDR3 comprises 14 residues. The V end was cut by 2 bases, the J end by 2 bases, with 9 bases between. The germline CDR1 and CDR2 sequences are SGHVS and FNYEAQ. CDR3: CASSLSTGNYGYTF. DNA of the CDR3: TGTGCCAGCAGCTTATCCACAGGGAACTATGGCTACACCTTC.